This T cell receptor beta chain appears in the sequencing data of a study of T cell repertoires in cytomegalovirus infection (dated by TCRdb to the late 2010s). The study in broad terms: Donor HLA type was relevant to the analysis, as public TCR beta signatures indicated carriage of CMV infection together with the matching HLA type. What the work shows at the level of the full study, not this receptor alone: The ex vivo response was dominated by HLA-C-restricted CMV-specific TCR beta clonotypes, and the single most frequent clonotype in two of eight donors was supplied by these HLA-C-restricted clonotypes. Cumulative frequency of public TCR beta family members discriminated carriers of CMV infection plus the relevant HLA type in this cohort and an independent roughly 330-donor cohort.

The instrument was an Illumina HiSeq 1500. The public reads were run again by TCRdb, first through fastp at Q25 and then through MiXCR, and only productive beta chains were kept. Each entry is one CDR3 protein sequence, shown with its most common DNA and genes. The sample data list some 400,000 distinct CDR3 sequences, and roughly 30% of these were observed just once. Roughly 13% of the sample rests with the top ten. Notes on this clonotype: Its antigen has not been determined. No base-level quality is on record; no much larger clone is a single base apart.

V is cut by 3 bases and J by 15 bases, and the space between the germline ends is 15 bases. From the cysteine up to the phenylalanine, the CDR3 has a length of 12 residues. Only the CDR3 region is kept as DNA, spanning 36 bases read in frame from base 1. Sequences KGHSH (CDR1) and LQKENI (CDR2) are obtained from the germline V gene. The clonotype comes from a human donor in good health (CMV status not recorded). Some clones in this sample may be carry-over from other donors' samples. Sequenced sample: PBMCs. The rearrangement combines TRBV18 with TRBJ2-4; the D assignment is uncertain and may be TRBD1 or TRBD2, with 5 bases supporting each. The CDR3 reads CASSPQGPQRYF. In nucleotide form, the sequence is TGTGCCAGCTCACCTCAGGGACCCCAGAGGTACTTC.